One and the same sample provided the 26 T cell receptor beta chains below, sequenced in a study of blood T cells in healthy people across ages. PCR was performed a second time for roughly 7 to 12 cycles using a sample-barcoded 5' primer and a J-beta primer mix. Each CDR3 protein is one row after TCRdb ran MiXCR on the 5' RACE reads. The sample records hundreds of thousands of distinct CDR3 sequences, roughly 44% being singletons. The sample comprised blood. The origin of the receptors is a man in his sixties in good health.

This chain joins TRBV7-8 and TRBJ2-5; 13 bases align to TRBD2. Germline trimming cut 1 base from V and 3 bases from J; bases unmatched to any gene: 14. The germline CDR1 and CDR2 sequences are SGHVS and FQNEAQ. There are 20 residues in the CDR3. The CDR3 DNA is TGTGCCAGCAGCTTAGGTTTTGGACTAGCGGGGGTCGAAGACAAAGAGACCCAGTACTTC. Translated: CASSLGFGLAGVEDKETQYF.

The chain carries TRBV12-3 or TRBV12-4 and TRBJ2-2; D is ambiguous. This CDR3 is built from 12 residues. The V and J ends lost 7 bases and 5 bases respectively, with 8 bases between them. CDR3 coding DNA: TGTGCCAGCACCAAGAATACCGGGGAGCTGTTTTTT. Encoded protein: CASTKNTGELFF.

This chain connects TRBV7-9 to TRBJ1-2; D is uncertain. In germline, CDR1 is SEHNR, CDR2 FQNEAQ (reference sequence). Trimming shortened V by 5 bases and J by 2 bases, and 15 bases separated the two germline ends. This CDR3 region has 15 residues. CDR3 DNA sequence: TGTGCCAGCAGCCAAAATGACCGCGAGAACTATGGCTACACCTTC. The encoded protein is CASSQNDRENYGYTF. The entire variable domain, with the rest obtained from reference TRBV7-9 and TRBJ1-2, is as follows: DTGVSQNPRHKITKRGQNVTFRCDPISEHNRLYWYRQTLGQGPEFLTYFQNEAQLEKSRLLSDRFSAERPKGSFSTLEIQRTEQGDSAMYLCASSQNDRENYGYTFGSGTRLTVV.

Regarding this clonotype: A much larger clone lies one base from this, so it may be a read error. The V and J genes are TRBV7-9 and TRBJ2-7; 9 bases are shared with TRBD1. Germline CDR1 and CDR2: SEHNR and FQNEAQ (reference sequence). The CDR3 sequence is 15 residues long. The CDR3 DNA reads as TGTGCCAACAGCTCGCCGGGACAGGGTACCTACGAGCAGTACTTC. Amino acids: CANSSPGQGTYEQYF.

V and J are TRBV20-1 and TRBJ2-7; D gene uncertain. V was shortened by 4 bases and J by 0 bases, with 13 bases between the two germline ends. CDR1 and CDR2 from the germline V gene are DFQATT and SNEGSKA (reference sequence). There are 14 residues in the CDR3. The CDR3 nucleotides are TGCAGTGCTAACCCGACAAGGAGCTCCTACGAGCAGTACTTC. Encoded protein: CSANPTRSSYEQYF.

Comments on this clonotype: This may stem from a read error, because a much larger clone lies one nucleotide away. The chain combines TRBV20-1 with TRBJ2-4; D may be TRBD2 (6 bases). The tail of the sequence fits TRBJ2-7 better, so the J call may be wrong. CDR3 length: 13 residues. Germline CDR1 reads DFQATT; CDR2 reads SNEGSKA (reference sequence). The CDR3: CSASAGSRYEQYF. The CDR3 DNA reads TGCAGTGCGTCAGCGGGCAGCCGCTACGAGCAGTACTTC.

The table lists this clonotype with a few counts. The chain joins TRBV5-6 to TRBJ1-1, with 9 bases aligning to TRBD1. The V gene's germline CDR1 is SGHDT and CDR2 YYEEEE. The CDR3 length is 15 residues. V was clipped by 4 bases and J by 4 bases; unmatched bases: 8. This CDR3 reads CASSGTGGLITEAFF. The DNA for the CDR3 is TGTGCCAGCAGCGGTACAGGGGGCTTAATCACTGAAGCTTTCTTT.

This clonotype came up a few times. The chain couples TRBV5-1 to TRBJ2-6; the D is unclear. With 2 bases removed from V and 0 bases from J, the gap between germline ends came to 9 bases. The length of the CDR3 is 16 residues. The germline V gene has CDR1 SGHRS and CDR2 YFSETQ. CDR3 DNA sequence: TGCGCCAGCAGCTTTGACCGCCTCTCTGGGGCCAACGTCCTGACTTTC. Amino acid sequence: CASSFDRLSGANVLTF.

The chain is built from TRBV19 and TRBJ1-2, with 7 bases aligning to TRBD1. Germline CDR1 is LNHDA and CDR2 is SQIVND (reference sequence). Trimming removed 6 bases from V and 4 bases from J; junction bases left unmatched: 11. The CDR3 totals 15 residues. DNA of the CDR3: TGTGCCAGTAGCAAACCTACGAGGGGGCTCTATGGCTACACCTTC. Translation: CASSKPTRGLYGYTF.

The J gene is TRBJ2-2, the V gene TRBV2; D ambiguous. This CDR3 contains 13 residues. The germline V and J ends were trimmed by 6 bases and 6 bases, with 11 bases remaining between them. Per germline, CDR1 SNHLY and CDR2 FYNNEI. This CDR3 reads CASSPMKAGELFF. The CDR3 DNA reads TGTGCCAGCAGCCCCATGAAGGCCGGGGAGCTGTTTTTT.

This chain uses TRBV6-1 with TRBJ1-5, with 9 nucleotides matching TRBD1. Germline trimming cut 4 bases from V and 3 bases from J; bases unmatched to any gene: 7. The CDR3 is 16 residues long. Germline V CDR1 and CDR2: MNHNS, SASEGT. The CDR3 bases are TGTGCCAGCAGTGGGCGGGGGACAGGGCTCAATCAGCCCCAGCATTTT. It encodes CASSGRGTGLNQPQHF.

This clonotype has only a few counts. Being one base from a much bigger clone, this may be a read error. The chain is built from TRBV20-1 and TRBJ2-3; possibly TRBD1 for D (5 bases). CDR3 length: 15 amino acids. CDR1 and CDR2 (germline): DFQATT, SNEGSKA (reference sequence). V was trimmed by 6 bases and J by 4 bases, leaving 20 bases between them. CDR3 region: CSAKGGASDSDTQYF. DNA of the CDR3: TGCAGTGCGAAAGGTGGGGCCTCTGATTCAGATACGCAGTATTTT.

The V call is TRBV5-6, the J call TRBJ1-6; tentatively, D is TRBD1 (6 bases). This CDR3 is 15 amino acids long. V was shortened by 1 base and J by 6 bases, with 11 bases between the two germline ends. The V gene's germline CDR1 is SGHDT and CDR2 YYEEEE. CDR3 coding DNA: TGTGCCAGCAGCTTGTCGGGGGCTGGTAATTCACCCCTCCACTTT. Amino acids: CASSLSGAGNSPLHF.

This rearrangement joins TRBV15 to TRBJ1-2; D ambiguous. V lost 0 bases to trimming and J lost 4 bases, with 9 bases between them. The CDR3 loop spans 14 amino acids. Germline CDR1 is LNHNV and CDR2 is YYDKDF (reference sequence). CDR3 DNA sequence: TGTGCCACCAGCAGAGATCACAGTTCCTATGGCTACACCTTC. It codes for CATSRDHSSYGYTF.

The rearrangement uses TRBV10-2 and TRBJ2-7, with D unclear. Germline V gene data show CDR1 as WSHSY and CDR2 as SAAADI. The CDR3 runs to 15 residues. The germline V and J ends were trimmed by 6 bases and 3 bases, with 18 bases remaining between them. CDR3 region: CASRIGTSTYYEQYF. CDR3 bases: TGCGCCAGCAGGATAGGCACCTCAACGTACTACGAGCAGTACTTC.

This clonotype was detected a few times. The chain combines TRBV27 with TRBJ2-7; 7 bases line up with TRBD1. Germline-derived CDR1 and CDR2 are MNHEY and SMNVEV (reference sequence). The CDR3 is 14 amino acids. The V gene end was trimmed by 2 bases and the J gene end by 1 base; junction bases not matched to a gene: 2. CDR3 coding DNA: TGTGCCAGCAGTTTAGCGACAGGGTCCTACGAGCAGTACTTC. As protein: CASSLATGSYEQYF.

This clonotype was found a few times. Written as DNA, the CDR3 is TGCAGTGCTAGAGGAACAGGGGCGGGATCTGGGGCCAACGTCCTGACTTTC. As protein: CSARGTGAGSGANVLTF. This chain joins TRBV20-1 and TRBJ2-6; D is possibly TRBD1 (7 bases). The CDR3 loop spans 17 amino acids. V lost 1 base and J 1 base, leaving 14 bases between the germline ends. Per germline, CDR1 DFQATT and CDR2 SNEGSKA (reference sequence).

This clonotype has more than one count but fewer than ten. CDR3 nucleotides: TGCAGTGCTAGAGAAGGACGGGGAAATCAGCCCCAGCATTTT. Amino acids: CSAREGRGNQPQHF. J is TRBJ1-5 and V is TRBV20-1; D remains ambiguous. Germline V gene sequence: CDR1 DFQATT, CDR2 SNEGSKA (reference sequence). With 0 bases removed from V and 4 bases from J, the gap between germline ends came to 10 bases. CDR3 size: 14 residues.

The CDR3 nucleotides are TGCAGTGCTGGGAGACAGGATGGGGAAGGAGAGACCCAGTACTTC. This gives the protein CSAGRQDGEGETQYF. The chain employs TRBV20-1 and TRBJ2-5; a possible D gene is TRBD1 (6 bases). The CDR3 has 15 residues. Germline assignment: CDR1 DFQATT and CDR2 SNEGSKA (reference sequence). V lost 5 bases and J lost 4, with 20 bases in between.

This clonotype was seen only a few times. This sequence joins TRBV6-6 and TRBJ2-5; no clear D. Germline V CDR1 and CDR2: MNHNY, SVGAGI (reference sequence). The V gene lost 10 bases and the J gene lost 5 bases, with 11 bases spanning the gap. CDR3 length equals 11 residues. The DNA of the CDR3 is TGTGCCACTCTCCTGGCGGAGACCCAGTACTTC. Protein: CATLLAETQYF.

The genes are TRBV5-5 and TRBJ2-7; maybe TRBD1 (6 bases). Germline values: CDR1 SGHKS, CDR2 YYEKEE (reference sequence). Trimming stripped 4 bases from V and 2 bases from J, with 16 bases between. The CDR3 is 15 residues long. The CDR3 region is CASSRGSGQTYEQYF. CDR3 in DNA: TGTGCCAGCAGCCGGGGTTCGGGACAAACCTACGAGCAGTACTTC.

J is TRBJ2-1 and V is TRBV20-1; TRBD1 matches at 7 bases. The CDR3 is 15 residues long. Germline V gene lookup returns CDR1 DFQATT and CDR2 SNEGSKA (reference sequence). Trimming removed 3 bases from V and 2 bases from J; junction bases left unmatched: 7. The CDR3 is CSARNIRGTYNEQFF. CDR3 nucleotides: TGCAGTGCTAGGAATATCAGGGGGACCTACAATGAGCAGTTCTTC.

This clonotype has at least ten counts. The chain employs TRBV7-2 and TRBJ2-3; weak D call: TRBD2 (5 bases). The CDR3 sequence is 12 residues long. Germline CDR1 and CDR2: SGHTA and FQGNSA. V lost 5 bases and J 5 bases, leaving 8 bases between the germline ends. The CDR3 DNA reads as TGTGCCAGCAGCCAAGGAGGAGATACGCAGTATTTT. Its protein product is CASSQGGDTQYF.

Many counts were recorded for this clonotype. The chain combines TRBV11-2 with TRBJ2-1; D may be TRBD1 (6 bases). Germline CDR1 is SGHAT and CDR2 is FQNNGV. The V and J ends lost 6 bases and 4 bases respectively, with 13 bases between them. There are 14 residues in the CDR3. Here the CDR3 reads CASRGVGGYNEQFF. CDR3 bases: TGTGCCAGCAGGGGGGTAGGGGGTTACAATGAGCAGTTCTTC.

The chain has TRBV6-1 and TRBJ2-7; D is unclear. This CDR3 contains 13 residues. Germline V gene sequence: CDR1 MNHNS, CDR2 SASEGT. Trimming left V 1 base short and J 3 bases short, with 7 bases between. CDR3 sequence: CASSEGGFYEQYF. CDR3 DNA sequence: TGTGCCAGCAGTGAAGGTGGTTTCTACGAGCAGTACTTC.

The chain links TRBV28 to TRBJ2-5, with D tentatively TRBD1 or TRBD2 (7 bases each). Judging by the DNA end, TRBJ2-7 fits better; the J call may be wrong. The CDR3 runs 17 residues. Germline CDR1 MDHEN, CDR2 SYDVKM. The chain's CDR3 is CASSFTPGSRGTNEQYF. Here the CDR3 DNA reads TGTGCCAGCAGTTTTACTCCTGGGTCCAGGGGGACTAACGAGCAGTACTTC.